These 27 T cell receptor beta chains were all obtained from the same sample, sequenced in a study of vaccination and CD4 T cells after COVID-19. At the Johns Hopkins FTIC core, DNA taken from cultured CD4+ T cells was sequenced by way of the Oncomine TCR Beta short-read assay. MiXCR, run by TCRdb on the PCR reads, gives a single entry per CDR3 protein. The data contain approximately 12,000 distinct CDR3 sequences, around 78% of them seen just once; the ten biggest clones take up around 26%. Treatment specified: 10-day PBMC culture with coronavirus spike peptide pools or control peptides (ViraFEST assay). The antigens these receptors bind are not known. Sequenced sample: CD4+ T cells from blood, cultured in vitro. The source of these receptors is a human donor who had recovered from COVID-19.

The chain couples TRBV30 to TRBJ2-3, with 7 bases lining up with TRBD1. This CDR3 comprises 13 residues. The germline gives CDR1 GTSNPN, CDR2 SVGIG (reference sequence). J was trimmed by 2 bases and V by 3 bases; bases with no gene match: 2. The CDR3 loop reads CAWRRGLTDTQYF. CDR3 DNA: TGTGCCTGGAGGAGGGGGCTCACAGATACGCAGTATTTT.

This clonotype was observed a few times. V usage is TRBV7-8 and J usage is TRBJ1-5; 8 bases match TRBD1. The V gene's germline CDR1 is SGHVS and CDR2 FQNEAQ. There are 18 residues in the CDR3. The J segment lost 0 bases and the V segment lost 8 bases, leaving 15 bases of the junction unmatched. This CDR3 reads CASGRSGTGHYSNQPQHF. The CDR3 bases are TGTGCCAGCGGGCGCTCCGGGACAGGCCACTATAGCAATCAGCCCCAGCATTTT.

This chain uses TRBV7-9 with TRBJ1-2; no reliable D call. Per germline, CDR1 SEHNR and CDR2 FQNEAQ (reference sequence). The CDR3 consists of 13 residues. Trimming stripped 4 bases from V and 5 bases from J, with 11 bases between. CDR3 bases: TGTGCCAGCAGCTCGGGAGGGCCATATGGCTACACCTTC. It is translated as CASSSGGPYGYTF. Together with reference TRBV7-9 and TRBJ1-2, the CDR3 gives the full variable domain: DTGVSQNPRHKITKRGQNVTFRCDPISEHNRLYWYRQTLGQGPEFLTYFQNEAQLEKSRLLSDRFSAERPKGSFSTLEIQRTEQGDSAMYLCASSSGGPYGYTFGSGTRLTVV.

The CDR3 sequence is CASSSGTSGPYEQYF. The CDR3 bases are TGTGCCAGCAGTTCCGGGACTAGCGGACCCTACGAGCAGTACTTC. The gene calls are TRBV28 and TRBJ2-7; 11 bases map to TRBD2. Unmatched junction bases numbered 4, after V lost 4 bases and J lost 2 bases. CDR3 length equals 15 residues. Germline loops: CDR1 MDHEN, CDR2 SYDVKM.

CDR3 sequence reads: CASSYSSGHSYEQYF. The CDR3 DNA reads TGTGCCAGCAGTTATTCTAGCGGGCATTCCTACGAGCAGTACTTC. The chain uses TRBV6-5 and TRBJ2-7, with 8 nucleotides matching TRBD2. This CDR3 region has 15 residues. The junction had 5 bases not matched to a gene; V was cut back by 3 bases and J by 1 base. Germline lookup yields CDR1 MNHEY and CDR2 SVGAGI.

The chain joins TRBV6-5 to TRBJ2-1; 8 positions match TRBD2. This CDR3 region has 13 residues. Trimming at V came to 0 bases and at J to 9 bases, leaving 1 base not matched to a gene. CDR1 and CDR2 from the germline V gene are MNHEY and SVGAGI. Written as DNA, the CDR3 is TGTGCCAGCAGTTACTCCGGGGGGGGTGAGCAGTTCTTC. This gives the protein CASSYSGGGEQFF.

V gene TRBV25-1 combines with J gene TRBJ1-6; D not resolved. This CDR3 comprises 18 residues. Trimming cost V 2 bases and J 8 bases, with 22 bases left between them. Germline CDR1 is MGHDK and CDR2 is SYGVNS. The chain's CDR3 is CASSEDGGHLAGDSPLHF. The DNA of the CDR3 is TGTGCCAGCAGTGAAGACGGAGGTCACCTCGCCGGGGATTCACCCCTCCACTTT.

The V and J genes are TRBV19 and TRBJ1-1; D perhaps matches TRBD1 (5 bases). The CDR3 totals 13 residues. CDR1 LNHDA and CDR2 SQIVND come from the germline V gene (reference sequence). The ends were cut back, 7 bases at V and 7 bases at J, with 16 bases in the middle. CDR3 nucleotides: TGTGCCAGTATCGGGCTGGGGGTAGTTGAAGCTTTCTTT. Residues: CASIGLGVVEAFF.

This chain joins TRBV24-1 and TRBJ2-5, with 13 bases fitting TRBD2. CDR1 and CDR2 from the germline V gene are KGHDR and SFDVKD. This CDR3 contains 16 residues. Unmatched junction bases numbered 10, after V lost 6 bases and J lost 7 bases. The CDR3 bases are TGTGCCACCAGTCCCAAGACTAGCGGGGGGCTCGGGACCCAGTACTTC. This translates into CATSPKTSGGLGTQYF.

For the CDR3, the DNA is TGTGCCAGCAGCTTGGGGGTGGGCCTTGGCTATGAGCAGTACTTC. Protein product: CASSLGVGLGYEQYF. The genes are TRBV7-3 and TRBJ2-7, with D perhaps TRBD1 or TRBD2 (5 bases each). CDR1 is SGHTA, CDR2 FQGTGA, per germline. The CDR3 runs 15 residues. The V and J ends lost 3 bases and 7 bases respectively, with 19 bases between them.

V and J are TRBV20-1 and TRBJ1-4; no definite D call. Trimming took 8 bases from V and 4 from J, leaving 8 bases between them. The germline CDR1 and CDR2 sequences are DFQATT and SNEGSKA (reference sequence). This CDR3 region has 11 residues. CDR3 region: CSSPYNEKLFF. CDR3 DNA sequence: TGCAGTTCCCCTTATAATGAAAAACTGTTTTTT.

CDR3 protein: CASSFGTGNEKLFF. The DNA of the CDR3 is TGTGCCAGCAGCTTCGGGACAGGGAATGAAAAACTGTTTTTT. V usage is TRBV7-9 and J usage is TRBJ1-4; 9 bases agree with TRBD1. CDR3 size: 14 residues. J gave up 5 bases and V 3 bases, and 1 base lay outside the gene matches. The germline V gene encodes CDR1 SEHNR and CDR2 FQNEAQ (reference sequence).

The chain carries TRBV27 and TRBJ1-6; TRBD1 matches at 7 bases. V lost 4 bases and J lost 2; bases outside the gene matches: 5. CDR3 length: 16 amino acids. Germline assignment: CDR1 MNHEY and CDR2 SMNVEV (reference sequence). The CDR3 protein is CASSSGGQAYNSPLHF. For the CDR3, the DNA is TGTGCCAGCAGTTCAGGGGGTCAAGCCTATAATTCACCCCTCCACTTT.

This chain connects TRBV10-3 to TRBJ2-2; 9 nucleotides match TRBD2. Germline lookup yields CDR1 ENHRY and CDR2 SYGVKD. With 8 bases clipped from V and 8 bases from J, the junction kept 0 bases outside the gene matches. This CDR3 comprises 11 residues. The CDR3 DNA is TGTGCCATCCTAGCGGGGGGGGAGCTGTTTTTT. This codes for CAILAGGELFF.

The chain combines TRBV5-1 with TRBJ1-2, with TRBD1 matching over 9 bases. The CDR3 totals 14 residues. The ends lost 3 bases at V and 4 bases at J; junction bases unmatched: 4. CDR1 is SGHRS and CDR2 is YFSETQ in the germline V gene. The CDR3 DNA follows: TGCGCCAGCAGCTGGGGGGACAGGGTCTATGGCTACACCTTC. This gives the protein CASSWGDRVYGYTF.

The rearrangement joins TRBV11-2 to TRBJ2-3, with D uncertain. The CDR3 has 16 amino acids. The V end was cut by 3 bases, the J end by 4 bases, with 17 bases between. Germline CDR1 is SGHAT and CDR2 is FQNNGV. In DNA, the CDR3 is TGTGCCAGCAGCTTTCGTCGGGTAAGCCCAGCAGATACGCAGTATTTT. Protein: CASSFRRVSPADTQYF. Looking up the rest from reference TRBV11-2 and TRBJ2-3 gives the full variable domain: EAGVAQSPRYKIIEKRQSVAFWCNPISGHATLYWYQQILGQGPKLLIQFQNNGVVDDSQLPKDRFSAERLKGVDSTLKIQPAKLEDSAVYLCASSFRRVSPADTQYFGPGTRLTVL.

The rearrangement uses TRBV6-1 and TRBJ2-5; D remains unclear. V was trimmed by 5 bases and J by 7 bases, leaving 14 bases between them. CDR3 length: 13 amino acids. Germline V gene lookup returns CDR1 MNHNS and CDR2 SASEGT. The CDR3 coding sequence is TGTGCCAGCAGTCCCATTGAAGGCGGGACCCAGTACTTC. Protein: CASSPIEGGTQYF.

The chain links TRBV19 to TRBJ2-1; 7 bases map to TRBD2. CDR3 length equals 18 residues. The V and J ends lost 3 bases and 0 bases, in that order; junction bases with no gene match: 11. Germline CDR1 is LNHDA and CDR2 is SQIVND (reference sequence). The CDR3 here is CASSIRVAGVGSYNEQFF. Written as DNA, the CDR3 is TGTGCCAGTAGTATTCGCGTGGCGGGAGTAGGCTCCTACAATGAGCAGTTCTTC.

V and J are TRBV15 and TRBJ2-5; the match to TRBD2 covers 9 bases. The trim removed 0 bases at V and 1 base at J, leaving 3 bases unmatched. Germline lookup yields CDR1 LNHNV and CDR2 YYDKDF (reference sequence). The CDR3 is made up of 16 amino acids. The CDR3 loop is CATSRDLAGLQETQYF. In DNA form, the CDR3 reads TGTGCCACCAGCAGAGATCTAGCGGGACTCCAAGAGACCCAGTACTTC. The variable domain in full, with the rest retrieved from reference TRBV15 and TRBJ2-5, is DAMVIQNPRYQVTQFGKPVTLSCSQTLNHNVMYWYQQKSSQAPKLLFHYYDKDFNNEADTPDNFQSRRPNTSFCFLDIRSPGLGDTAMYLCATSRDLAGLQETQYFGPGTRLLVL.

The rearrangement joins TRBV19 to TRBJ1-1, with TRBD1 as a possible D gene (5 bases). Trimming shortened V by 5 bases and J by 6 bases, and 13 bases separated the two germline ends. Germline V gives CDR1 LNHDA, CDR2 SQIVND (reference sequence). This CDR3 contains 13 residues. The CDR3 sequence: CASSYNGGSEAFF. CDR3 coding DNA: TGTGCCAGTAGTTATAACGGGGGTTCTGAAGCTTTCTTT.

This chain connects TRBV6-1 to TRBJ1-1; TRBD1 might be the D (6 bases). Germline V gene sequence: CDR1 MNHNS, CDR2 SASEGT. Trimming took off 6 bases at V and 1 base at J, with 15 bases between the two ends. The CDR3 loop spans 15 amino acids. The DNA for the CDR3 is TGTGCCAGCAGACCGACCAGGGGCCGGAACACTGAAGCTTTCTTT. Translating gives CASRPTRGRNTEAFF.

This clonotype has more than one count but fewer than ten. J is TRBJ1-1 and V is TRBV5-1, with unresolved D. Deletions cut 3 bases from V and 1 base from J, with 22 bases between. The CDR3 totals 18 residues. Germline V gene data show CDR1 as SGHRS and CDR2 as YFSETQ. This CDR3 is CASSWTGLLVGPNTEAFF. DNA of the CDR3: TGCGCCAGCAGCTGGACCGGACTGCTAGTTGGACCGAACACTGAAGCTTTCTTT.

The rearrangement joins TRBV20-1 to TRBJ2-2; TRBD2 matches at 14 bases. The length of the CDR3 is 17 residues. V dropped 3 bases and J dropped 7; count of bases not matched to a gene: 10. Looked up from germline, CDR1 is DFQATT and CDR2 is SNEGSKA (reference sequence). CDR3 protein: CSARERLAGGPGGELFF. CDR3 nucleotide sequence: TGCAGTGCTAGGGAGAGACTAGCGGGAGGGCCAGGCGGGGAGCTGTTTTTT.

The rearrangement joins TRBV28 to TRBJ1-3; D may be TRBD1 (6 bases). CDR3 length: 17 residues. With 4 bases removed from V and 0 bases from J, the gap between germline ends came to 16 bases. The V gene's germline CDR1 is MDHEN and CDR2 SYDVKM. This CDR3 is CASSSRRDTRSGNTIYF. The CDR3, as DNA: TGTGCCAGCAGTTCCCGAAGGGACACTCGCTCTGGAAACACCATATATTTT. The complete variable domain, with remaining parts taken from reference TRBV28 and TRBJ1-3, reads DVKVTQSSRYLVKRTGEKVFLECVQDMDHENMFWYRQDPGLGLRLIYFSYDVKMKEKGDIPEGYSVSREKKERFSLILESASTNQTSMYLCASSSRRDTRSGNTIYFGEGSWLTVV.

This chain joins TRBV28 and TRBJ1-4; no clear D. Germline V gene lookup returns CDR1 MDHEN and CDR2 SYDVKM. Trimming removed 7 bases at V and 8 bases at J, with 11 bases between. The CDR3 has 12 amino acids. The DNA of the CDR3 is TGTGCCAGCACTCTTAGTCGGGAAAAACTGTTTTTT. Translated, it gives CASTLSREKLFF. The full variable domain, in which reference TRBV28 and TRBJ1-4 provide the parts outside the CDR3, is DVKVTQSSRYLVKRTGEKVFLECVQDMDHENMFWYRQDPGLGLRLIYFSYDVKMKEKGDIPEGYSVSREKKERFSLILESASTNQTSMYLCASTLSREKLFFGSGTQLSVL.

The V call is TRBV28, the J call TRBJ1-3; D unclear. This CDR3 region has 11 residues. CDR1 is MDHEN and CDR2 is SYDVKM in the germline V gene. V was cut by 5 bases and J by 9 bases, with 8 bases left in between. The CDR3 DNA reads as TGTGCCAGCAGTATTGGATTCACCATATATTTT. Translated: CASSIGFTIYF.

This clonotype was found a few times. The chain uses TRBV27 and TRBJ1-5; a possible D gene is TRBD1 (5 bases). V gave up 5 bases and J gave up 4 bases, with 15 bases separating them. The germline gives CDR1 MNHEY, CDR2 SMNVEV (reference sequence). This CDR3 spans 15 amino acids. This chain's CDR3 is CASSNAQGLNQPQHF. CDR3 nucleotide sequence: TGTGCCAGCAGTAATGCCCAGGGTTTAAATCAGCCCCAGCATTTT.